This T cell receptor beta chain was identified in a study of radiotherapy plus CTLA-4 blockade in lung cancer. Findings and limits, study-wide: Radiotherapy was combined with ipilimumab, and tumor-derived TCR clones then expanded in blood.

Profiling relied on immunoSEQ multiplex PCR, and the TCRdb table lists in-frame clones only, not all of them. The sample lists approximately 85,000 clones; around 87% were seen once. From germline, CDR1 is LGHNT and CDR2 FRNRAP. J was trimmed by 7 bases and V by 3 bases; bases with no gene match: 2. The CDR3 consists of 13 residues. In the case of this clone: Its antigen is unknown.

Patients with chemo-refractory metastatic non-small-cell lung cancer received focal radiation plus CTLA-4 blockade with ipilimumab. This receptor was taken from a human donor with non-small cell lung cancer who had a partial response to radiotherapy plus ipilimumab. The sequences come from peripheral blood, collected from a patient treated with radiotherapy plus ipilimumab. The rearrangement links TRBV12-5 to TRBJ1-1; 10 positions match TRBD1. The CDR3 nucleotides are TGTGCTAGTGGTTTAGGGACAGGGGTTGAAGCTTTCTTT. It is translated as CASGLGTGVEAFF.